Below, 29 T cell receptor beta chains from the same sample are listed, as sequenced in a study of cytomegalovirus exposure and HLA in healthy donors. Primers: 60 Vbeta forward and 13 Jbeta reverse. Sequencing used immunoSEQ multiplex PCR; TCRdb keeps in-frame clones, though not all of them. The data show about 160,000 clones, with 80% to 90% seen just once and 1.9% held by the top ten. Input material: PBMCs. The source is a man between 18 and 29 years old in good health and CMV-seronegative.

The chain combines TRBV7-3 with TRBJ1-6; tentative D call: TRBD1 (5 bases). Trimming shortened V by 3 bases and J by 10 bases, and 13 bases separated the two germline ends. Germline loops: CDR1 SGHTA, CDR2 FQGTGA. The CDR3 runs to 14 residues. Here the CDR3 DNA reads TGTGCCAGCAGCTTTGGAGGGGCGCGGTCACCCCTCCACTTT. This translates into CASSFGGARSPLHF.

The sample holds one count of this clone. The chain recombines TRBV5-1 with TRBJ1-4; D is unresolved. The CDR3 spans 14 residues. Germline CDR1 reads SGHRS; CDR2 reads YFSETQ. V gave up 0 bases and J gave up 8 bases, with 11 bases separating them. The CDR3: CASSLEGSGEKLFF. CDR3 coding DNA: TGCGCCAGCAGCTTGGAGGGAAGCGGCGAAAAACTGTTTTTT.

The V call is TRBV10-3, the J call TRBJ1-3; D is ambiguous. The germline gives CDR1 ENHRY, CDR2 SYGVKD. The CDR3 runs 15 residues. The V and J ends lost 4 bases and 2 bases respectively, with 12 bases between them. The CDR3 DNA follows: TGTGCCATCAGTGTGAGGTCCGGAACTGGAAACACCATATATTTT. It translates to CAISVRSGTGNTIYF.

Here the CDR3 reads CASSDGTSDQETQYF. For the CDR3, the DNA is TGTGCCAGCAGCGACGGAACTAGCGACCAAGAGACCCAGTACTTC. V is TRBV5-4 and J is TRBJ2-5; 7 positions match TRBD2. The V segment lost 4 bases and the J segment 0 bases; nucleotides outside the gene matches: 6. There are 15 residues in the CDR3. Germline loops: CDR1 SGHNT, CDR2 YYREEE (reference sequence).

Only one count was recorded for this clone. The rearrangement uses TRBV7-9 and TRBJ2-3; D not certain. Trimming removed 5 bases from V and 3 bases from J, with 3 bases in between. Germline V lookup: CDR1 SEHNR, CDR2 FQNEAQ (reference sequence). The CDR3 extends over 11 amino acids. The CDR3 reads CASSQTDTQYF. The CDR3 DNA reads TGTGCCAGCAGCCAAACAGATACGCAGTATTTT.

This sequence joins TRBV9 and TRBJ2-7; D is possibly TRBD2 (7 bases). Trimming removed 0 bases from V and 2 bases from J, with 12 bases in between. The CDR3 is made up of 15 amino acids. From germline, CDR1 is SGDLS and CDR2 YYNGEE. The CDR3 loop is CASSVGGGGPYEQYF. CDR3 DNA sequence: TGTGCCAGCAGCGTAGGTGGGGGGGGGCCCTACGAGCAGTACTTC.

This chain uses TRBV27 with TRBJ1-1, with 7 bases that match TRBD1. Looked up from germline, CDR1 is MNHEY and CDR2 is SMNVEV (reference sequence). There are 14 residues in the CDR3. The V and J ends lost 5 bases and 4 bases, in that order; junction bases with no gene match: 7. DNA for the CDR3: TGTGCCAGCAGTACACAGGGGTTGGGCACTGAAGCTTTCTTT. Its protein product is CASSTQGLGTEAFF.

This chain connects TRBV5-1 to TRBJ2-3, with TRBD1 matching 9 bases. The CDR3 contains 14 residues. V lost 4 bases and J lost 6; bases outside the gene matches: 6. The germline V gene has CDR1 SGHRS and CDR2 YFSETQ. CDR3 protein: CASSPDRGKDTQYF. The CDR3 region has the DNA TGCGCCAGCAGCCCGGACAGGGGTAAGGATACGCAGTATTTT.

The chain recombines TRBV30 with TRBJ1-6, with D possibly matching TRBD1 (5 bases). CDR1 and CDR2 from the germline V gene are GTSNPN and SVGIG (reference sequence). The CDR3 totals 12 residues. The V end was cut by 2 bases, the J end by 10 bases, with 9 bases between. CDR3 sequence reads: CAWSRGRSPLHF. CDR3 nucleotide sequence: TGTGCCTGGAGTCGGGGGAGATCACCCCTCCACTTT.

The chain joins TRBV19 to TRBJ2-7; 7 nucleotides align to TRBD1. Trimming cost V 4 bases and J 4 bases; bases outside gene matches: 1. The CDR3 covers 12 residues. Germline V lookup: CDR1 LNHDA, CDR2 SQIVND (reference sequence). CDR3 region: CASSTGGYEQYF. The DNA of the CDR3 is TGTGCCAGTAGTACAGGGGGTTACGAGCAGTACTTC.

DNA for the CDR3: TGTGCCAGTAGGACAGGGGGCACAGATACGCAGTATTTT. This translates into CASRTGGTDTQYF. This chain uses TRBV19 with TRBJ2-3, with 8 positions matching TRBD1. The CDR3 length is 13 residues. Per germline, CDR1 LNHDA and CDR2 SQIVND (reference sequence). Trimming cost V 6 bases and J 1 base; bases outside gene matches: 0. Full variable domain (remainder filled in from reference TRBV19 and TRBJ2-3): DGGITQSPKYLFRKEGQNVTLSCEQNLNHDAMYWYRQDPGQGLRLIYYSQIVNDFQKGDIAEGYSVSREKKESFPLTVTSAQKNPTAFYLCASRTGGTDTQYFGPGTRLTVL.

In its sample, this clone was seen a few times. The gene calls are TRBV30 and TRBJ1-5, with D maybe TRBD1 (6 bases). V lost 1 base to trimming and J lost 0 bases, with 10 bases between them. The CDR3 has 15 amino acids. Per the germline V gene, CDR1 is GTSNPN and CDR2 is SVGIG (reference sequence). CDR3 protein: CAWSGGHSSNQPQHF. CDR3 in DNA: TGTGCCTGGAGTGGGGGGCACTCTAGCAATCAGCCCCAGCATTTT.

The V gene is TRBV30, the J gene TRBJ2-1, with D uncertain. The germline V gene has CDR1 GTSNPN and CDR2 SVGIG (reference sequence). The V gene lost 2 bases and the J gene lost 0 bases, with 8 bases spanning the gap. The CDR3 totals 14 residues. CDR3 in amino acids: CAWSSESSYNEQFF. The CDR3 DNA follows: TGTGCCTGGAGTTCGGAGAGCTCCTACAATGAGCAGTTCTTC.

This clone was detected only once. At one end, the junction sequence differs from germline, possibly due to a read error. The CDR3 reads CASSLELLSYGQYF. The DNA of the CDR3 is TGTGCCAGCAGCTTAGAACTGCTTTCCTACGGGCAGTACTTC. The genes are TRBV11-2 and TRBJ2-7; no firm D call. CDR1 and CDR2 from the germline V gene are SGHAT and FQNNGV. This CDR3 has 14 residues. Supplemented by reference TRBV11-2 and TRBJ2-7, the full variable domain reads EAGVAQSPRYKIIEKRQSVAFWCNPISGHATLYWYQQILGQGPKLLIQFQNNGVVDDSQLPKDRFSAERLKGVDSTLKIQPAKLEDSAVYLCASSLELLSYGQYFGPGTRLTVT.

Here the CDR3 DNA reads TGCGCCAGCAGCTTAAGGGACAGGGGGCGGGAGACCCAGTACTTC. As protein: CASSLRDRGRETQYF. V and J are TRBV5-1 and TRBJ2-5; 12 nucleotides match TRBD1. In germline, CDR1 is SGHRS, CDR2 YFSETQ. The CDR3 consists of 15 residues. Trimming cost V 2 bases and J 5 bases; bases outside gene matches: 4.

This chain connects TRBV5-6 to TRBJ1-5; TRBD1 is a possible D gene (6 bases). CDR1 is SGHDT, CDR2 YYEEEE, per germline. The length of the CDR3 is 16 residues. Trimming stripped 2 bases from V and 0 bases from J, with 12 bases between. The CDR3 region has the DNA TGTGCCAGCAGCTTAACAGGGCCATATAGCAATCAGCCCCAGCATTTT. Translation gives CASSLTGPYSNQPQHF.

J is TRBJ1-6 and V is TRBV30; the D gene is possibly TRBD1 (5 bases). Germline V gives CDR1 GTSNPN, CDR2 SVGIG (reference sequence). This CDR3 is built from 14 residues. Trimming took 3 bases from V and 4 from J, leaving 10 bases between them. The CDR3 spells CAWRGGPYNSPLHF. In DNA form, the CDR3 reads TGTGCCTGGAGGGGGGGACCGTATAATTCACCCCTCCACTTT. The full variable domain, with the rest looked up from reference TRBV30 and TRBJ1-6, is SQTIHQWPATLVQPVGSPLSLECTVEGTSNPNLYWYRQAAGRGLQLLFYSVGIGQISSEVPQNLSASRPQDRQFILSSKKLLLSDSGFYLCAWRGGPYNSPLHFGNGTRLTVT.

This sequence joins TRBV30 and TRBJ1-1, with 7 nucleotides matching TRBD1. Trimming took 4 bases from V and 1 from J; bases not matched to a gene: 3. Germline CDR1 and CDR2: GTSNPN and SVGIG (reference sequence). The CDR3 loop spans 13 amino acids. CDR3 sequence (DNA): TGTGCCTGGAACAGGGGCAAGAACACTGAAGCTTTCTTT. It codes for CAWNRGKNTEAFF.

This clone is a singleton in its sample. The V call is TRBV4-3, the J call TRBJ2-2, with 7 bases fitting TRBD2. The germline CDR1 and CDR2 sequences are LGHNA and YSLEER. This CDR3 region has 18 residues. Unmatched junction bases numbered 9, after V lost 1 base and J lost 1 base. The chain's CDR3 is CASSQGKWSSGNTGELFF. The CDR3 nucleotides read TGCGCCAGCAGCCAAGGAAAATGGTCTAGCGGGAACACCGGGGAGCTGTTTTTT.

The chain is built from TRBV28 and TRBJ2-1; D call uncertain. CDR3 length: 16 amino acids. The V end was cut by 5 bases, the J end by 3 bases, with 17 bases between. The germline V gene encodes CDR1 MDHEN and CDR2 SYDVKM. CDR3 nucleotides: TGTGCCAGCAGTCCAGTAGGCGGCTCAGTCTACAATGAGCAGTTCTTC. Translating it yields CASSPVGGSVYNEQFF. Based on the CDR3 plus reference TRBV28 and TRBJ2-1, the full variable domain is DVKVTQSSRYLVKRTGEKVFLECVQDMDHENMFWYRQDPGLGLRLIYFSYDVKMKEKGDIPEGYSVSREKKERFSLILESASTNQTSMYLCASSPVGGSVYNEQFFGPGTRLTVL.

This chain links TRBV7-2 with TRBJ1-5; the match to TRBD1 covers 10 bases. After removal of 1 base from V and 4 bases from J, the junction contained 10 bases not matched to a gene. This CDR3 is built from 18 residues. The germline V gene has CDR1 SGHTA and CDR2 FQGNSA. CDR3 protein: CASSLEGTGVEGNQPQHF. In DNA form, the CDR3 reads TGTGCCAGCAGCTTAGAAGGGACAGGGGTCGAAGGGAATCAGCCCCAGCATTTT.

The rearrangement links TRBV2 to TRBJ2-2; TRBD2 matches at 8 bases. There are 16 residues in the CDR3. Germline-derived CDR1 and CDR2 are SNHLY and FYNNEI. Trimming at V came to 6 bases and at J to 0 bases, leaving 6 bases not matched to a gene. The CDR3 DNA reads TGTGCCAGCAGCCCATGGACTAGCTCGAACACCGGGGAGCTGTTTTTT. This sequence encodes CASSPWTSSNTGELFF.

The chain carries TRBV4-1 and TRBJ2-7, with 9 bases identical to TRBD2. V gave up 9 bases and J gave up 4 bases; unmatched junction bases: 4. Germline CDR1 reads MGHRA; CDR2 reads YSYEKL. The CDR3 is 12 residues long. This CDR3 reads CASSGLAYEQYF. CDR3 in DNA: TGCGCCAGTTCGGGACTAGCTTACGAGCAGTACTTC.

This chain uses TRBV28 with TRBJ2-5, with 8 nucleotides matching TRBD1. From germline, CDR1 is MDHEN and CDR2 SYDVKM. V trimming: 7 bases; J trimming: 5 bases; junction bases outside the gene matches: 12. There are 15 residues in the CDR3. This CDR3 is CASISRQGALETQYF. Written as DNA, the CDR3 is TGTGCCAGCATCAGCAGGCAGGGGGCTTTGGAGACCCAGTACTTC.

This clone was recorded a few times. V usage is TRBV13 and J usage is TRBJ2-5, with 8 bases fitting TRBD1. Matching the DNA end better, TRBJ2-7 makes the J call doubtful. The CDR3 is 15 amino acids. Germline V CDR1 and CDR2: PRHDT, FYEKMQ (reference sequence). CDR3 in DNA: TGTGCCAGCAGATACTCTATACAGGGGGGCTACGAGCAGTACTTC. It is translated as CASRYSIQGGYEQYF.

V usage is TRBV27 and J usage is TRBJ2-7, with a weak D call TRBD1 (6 bases). The germline V gene encodes CDR1 MNHEY and CDR2 SMNVEV (reference sequence). Between the trimmed V and J ends, which lost 5 bases and 3 bases, there was a span of 14 bases. This CDR3 spans 14 amino acids. CDR3 in amino acids: CASSPGVMVYEQYF. The CDR3 nucleotides read TGTGCCAGCAGTCCAGGGGTGATGGTCTACGAGCAGTACTTC.

The chain is built from TRBV5-5 and TRBJ2-3, with a possible D match to TRBD2 (6 bases). The CDR3 covers 15 residues. The germline gives CDR1 SGHKS, CDR2 YYEKEE (reference sequence). V gave up 1 base and J gave up 5 bases, with 14 bases separating them. The CDR3 DNA reads TGTGCCAGCAGCTTGACTAGCAGGAGGGGAGATACGCAGTATTTT. As protein: CASSLTSRRGDTQYF.

V usage is TRBV6-6 and J usage is TRBJ1-6; TRBD1 matches at 9 bases. The CDR3 has 15 residues. Germline V gene data show CDR1 as MNHNY and CDR2 as SVGAGI (reference sequence). Trimming took 5 bases from V and 2 from J; bases not matched to a gene: 1. The CDR3 sequence: CASSTGGAYNSPLHF. DNA for the CDR3: TGTGCCAGCAGTACAGGGGGCGCCTATAATTCACCCCTCCACTTT.

The chain joins TRBV11-2 to TRBJ2-3; 11 nucleotides line up with TRBD1. Germline values: CDR1 SGHAT, CDR2 FQNNGV. The CDR3 is 16 amino acids. After removal of 4 bases from V and 4 bases from J, the junction contained 7 bases not matched to a gene. Here the CDR3 DNA reads TGTGCCAGCAGCTGGGGACAGGGGGGATTCTCAGATACGCAGTATTTT. Translated, it gives CASSWGQGGFSDTQYF.